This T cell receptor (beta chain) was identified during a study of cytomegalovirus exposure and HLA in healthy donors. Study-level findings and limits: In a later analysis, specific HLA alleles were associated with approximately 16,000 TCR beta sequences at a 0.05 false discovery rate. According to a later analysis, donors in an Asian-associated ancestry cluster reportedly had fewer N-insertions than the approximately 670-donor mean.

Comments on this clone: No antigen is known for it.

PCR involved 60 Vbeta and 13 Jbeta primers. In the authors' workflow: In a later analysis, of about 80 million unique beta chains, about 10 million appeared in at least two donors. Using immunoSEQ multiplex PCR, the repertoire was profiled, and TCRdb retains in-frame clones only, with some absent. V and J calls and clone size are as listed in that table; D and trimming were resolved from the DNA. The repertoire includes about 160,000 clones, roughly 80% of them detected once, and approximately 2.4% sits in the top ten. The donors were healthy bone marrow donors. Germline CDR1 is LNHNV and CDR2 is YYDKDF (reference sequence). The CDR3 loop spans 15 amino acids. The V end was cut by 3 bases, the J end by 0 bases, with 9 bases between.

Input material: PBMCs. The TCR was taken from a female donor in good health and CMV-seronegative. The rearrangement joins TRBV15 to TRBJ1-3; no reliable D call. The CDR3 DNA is TGTGCCACCAGCAGCGCGGCCAACTCTGGAAACACCATATATTTT. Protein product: CATSSAANSGNTIYF.